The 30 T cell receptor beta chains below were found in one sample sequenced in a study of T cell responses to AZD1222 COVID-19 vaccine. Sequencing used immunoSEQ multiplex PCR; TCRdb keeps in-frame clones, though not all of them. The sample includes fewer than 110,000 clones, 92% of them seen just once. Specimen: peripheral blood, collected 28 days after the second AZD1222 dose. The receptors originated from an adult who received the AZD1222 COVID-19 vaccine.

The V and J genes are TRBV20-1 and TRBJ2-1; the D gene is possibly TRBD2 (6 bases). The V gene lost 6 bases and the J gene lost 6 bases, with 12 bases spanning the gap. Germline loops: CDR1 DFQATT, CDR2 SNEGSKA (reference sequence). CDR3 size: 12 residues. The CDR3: CSASWTTNEQFF. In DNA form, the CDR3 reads TGCAGTGCCAGTTGGACTACCAATGAGCAGTTCTTC.

The CDR3 spells CASVGNYGYTF. The CDR3 DNA reads TGTGCCAGTGTAGGGAACTATGGCTACACCTTC. The chain uses TRBV19 and TRBJ1-2; D is unresolved. Germline-derived CDR1 and CDR2 are LNHDA and SQIVND (reference sequence). V lost 8 bases and J 2 bases, leaving 6 bases between the germline ends. The CDR3 contains 11 residues.

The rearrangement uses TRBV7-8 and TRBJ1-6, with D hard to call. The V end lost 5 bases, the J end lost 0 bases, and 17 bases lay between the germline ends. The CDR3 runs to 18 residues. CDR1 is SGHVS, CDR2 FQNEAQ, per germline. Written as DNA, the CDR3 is TGTGCCAGCAGCCAATCGTTTGAGGAGAGCTCCTATAATTCACCCCTCCACTTT. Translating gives CASSQSFEESSYNSPLHF.

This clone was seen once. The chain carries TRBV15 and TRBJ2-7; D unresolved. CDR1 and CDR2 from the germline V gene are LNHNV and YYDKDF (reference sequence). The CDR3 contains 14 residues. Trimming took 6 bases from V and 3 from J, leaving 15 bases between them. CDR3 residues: CATRSDPSGYEQYF. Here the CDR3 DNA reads TGTGCCACCAGATCGGACCCATCGGGCTACGAGCAGTACTTC. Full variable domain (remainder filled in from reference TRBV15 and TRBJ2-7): DAMVIQNPRYQVTQFGKPVTLSCSQTLNHNVMYWYQQKSSQAPKLLFHYYDKDFNNEADTPDNFQSRRPNTSFCFLDIRSPGLGDTAMYLCATRSDPSGYEQYFGPGTRLTVT.

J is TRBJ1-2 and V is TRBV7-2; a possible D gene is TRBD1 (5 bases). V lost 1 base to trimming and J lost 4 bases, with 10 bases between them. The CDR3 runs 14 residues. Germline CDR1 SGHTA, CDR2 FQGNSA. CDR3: CASSLEGTSYGYTF. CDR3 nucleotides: TGTGCCAGCAGCTTAGAAGGGACTAGCTATGGCTACACCTTC.

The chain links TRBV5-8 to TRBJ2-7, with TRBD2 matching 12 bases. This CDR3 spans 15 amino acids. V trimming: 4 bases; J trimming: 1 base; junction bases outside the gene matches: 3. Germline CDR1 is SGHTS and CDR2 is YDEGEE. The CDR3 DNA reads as TGTGCCAGCAGCCTCGGACTAGCGGGATCCTACGAGCAGTACTTC. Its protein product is CASSLGLAGSYEQYF.

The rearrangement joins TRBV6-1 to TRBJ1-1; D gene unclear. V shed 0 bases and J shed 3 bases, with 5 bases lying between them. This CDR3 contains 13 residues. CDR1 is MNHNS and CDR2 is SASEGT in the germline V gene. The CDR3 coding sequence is TGTGCCAGCAGTGAAGCGATCTACACTGAAGCTTTCTTT. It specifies CASSEAIYTEAFF.

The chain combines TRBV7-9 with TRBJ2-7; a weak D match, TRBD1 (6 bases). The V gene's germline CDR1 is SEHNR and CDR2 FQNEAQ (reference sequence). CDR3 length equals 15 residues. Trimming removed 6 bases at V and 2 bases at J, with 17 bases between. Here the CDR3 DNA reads TGTGCCAGCAGTCGTGTGACAGGTGGCACCTACGAGCAGTACTTC. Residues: CASSRVTGGTYEQYF.

Here the CDR3 reads CAWSVQRSGGSPLHF. In nucleotides, the CDR3 is TGTGCCTGGAGTGTACAACGCAGCGGGGGTTCACCCCTCCACTTT. V usage is TRBV30 and J usage is TRBJ1-6; the D gene is possibly TRBD1 (5 bases). Trimming pared 0 bases from V and 9 bases from J, leaving 15 bases between. Germline lookup yields CDR1 GTSNPN and CDR2 SVGIG (reference sequence). This CDR3 is built from 15 residues.

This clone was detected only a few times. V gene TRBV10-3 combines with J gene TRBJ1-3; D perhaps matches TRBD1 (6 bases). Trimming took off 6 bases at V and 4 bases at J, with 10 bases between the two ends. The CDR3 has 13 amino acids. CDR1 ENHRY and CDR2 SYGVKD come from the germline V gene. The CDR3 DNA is TGTGCCATCAGAAGACAGGAAGGAAACACCATATATTTT. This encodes CAIRRQEGNTIYF.

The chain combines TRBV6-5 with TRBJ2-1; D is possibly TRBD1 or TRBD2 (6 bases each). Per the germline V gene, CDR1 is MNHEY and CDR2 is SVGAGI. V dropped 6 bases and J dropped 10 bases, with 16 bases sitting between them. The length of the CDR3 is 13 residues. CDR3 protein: CASSGGFPGEQFF. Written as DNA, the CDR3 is TGTGCCAGCAGCGGGGGCTTTCCGGGCGAGCAGTTCTTC.

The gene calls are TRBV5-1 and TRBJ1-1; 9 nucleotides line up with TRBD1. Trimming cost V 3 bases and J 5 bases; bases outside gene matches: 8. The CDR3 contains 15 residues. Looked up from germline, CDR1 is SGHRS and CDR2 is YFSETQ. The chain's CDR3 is CASSSTGGVSTEAFF. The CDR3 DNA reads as TGCGCCAGCAGCTCAACAGGGGGCGTAAGTACTGAAGCTTTCTTT.

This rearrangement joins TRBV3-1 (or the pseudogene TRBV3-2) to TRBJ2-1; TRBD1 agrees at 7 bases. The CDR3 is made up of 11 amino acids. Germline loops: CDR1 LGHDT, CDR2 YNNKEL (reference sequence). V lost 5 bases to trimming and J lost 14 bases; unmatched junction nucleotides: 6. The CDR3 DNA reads TGTGCCAGCAGCTTCGACAGGGTGAAGTTCTTC. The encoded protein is CASSFDRVKFF.

The CDR3 DNA is TGCGCCAGCAGCCCCTGGAACAGCTCCTACGAGCAGTACTTC. Translation gives CASSPWNSSYEQYF. This rearrangement joins TRBV4-1 to TRBJ2-7; no reliable D call. V lost 4 bases and J lost 0, with 10 bases in between. This CDR3 spans 14 amino acids. The germline gives CDR1 MGHRA, CDR2 YSYEKL.

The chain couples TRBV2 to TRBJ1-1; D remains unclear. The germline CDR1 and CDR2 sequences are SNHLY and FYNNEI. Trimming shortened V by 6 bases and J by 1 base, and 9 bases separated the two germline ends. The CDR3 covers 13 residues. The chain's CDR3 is CASSDLQNTEAFF. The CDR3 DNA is TGTGCCAGCAGCGACCTCCAGAACACTGAAGCTTTCTTT.

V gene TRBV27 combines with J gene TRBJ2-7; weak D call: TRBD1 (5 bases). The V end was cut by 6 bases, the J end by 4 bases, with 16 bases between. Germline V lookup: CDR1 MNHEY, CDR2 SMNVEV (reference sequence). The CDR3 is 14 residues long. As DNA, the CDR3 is TGTGCCAGCAGATCCTCGTGGGGCCGATACGAGCAGTACTTC. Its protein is CASRSSWGRYEQYF.

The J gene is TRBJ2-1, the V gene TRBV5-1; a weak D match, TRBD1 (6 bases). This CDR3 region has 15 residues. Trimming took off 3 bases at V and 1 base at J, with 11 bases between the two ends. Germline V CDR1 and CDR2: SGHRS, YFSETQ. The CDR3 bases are TGCGCCAGCAGCTCCACAGGGAGTTCCTACAATGAGCAGTTCTTC. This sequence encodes CASSSTGSSYNEQFF.

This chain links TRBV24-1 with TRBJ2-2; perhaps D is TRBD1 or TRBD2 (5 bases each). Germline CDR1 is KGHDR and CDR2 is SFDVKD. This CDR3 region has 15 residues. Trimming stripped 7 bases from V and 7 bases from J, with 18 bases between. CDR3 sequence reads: CATRGTGSPSGELFF. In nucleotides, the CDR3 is TGTGCCACCAGGGGGACGGGATCACCTAGCGGGGAGCTGTTTTTT.

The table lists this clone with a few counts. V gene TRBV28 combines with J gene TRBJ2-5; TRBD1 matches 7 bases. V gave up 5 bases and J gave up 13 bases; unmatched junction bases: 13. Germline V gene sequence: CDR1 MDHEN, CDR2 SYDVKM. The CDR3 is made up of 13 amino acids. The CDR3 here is CASSPPRTGSLYF. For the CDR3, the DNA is TGTGCCAGCAGTCCACCCCGGACAGGCTCCTTGTACTTC.

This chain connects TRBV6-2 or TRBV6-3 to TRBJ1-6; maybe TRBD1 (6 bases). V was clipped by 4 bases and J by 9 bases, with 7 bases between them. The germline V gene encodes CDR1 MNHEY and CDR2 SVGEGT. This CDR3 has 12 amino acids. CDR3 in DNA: TGTGCCAGCAGTTTGGGGGCTTCACCCCTCCACTTT. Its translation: CASSLGASPLHF.

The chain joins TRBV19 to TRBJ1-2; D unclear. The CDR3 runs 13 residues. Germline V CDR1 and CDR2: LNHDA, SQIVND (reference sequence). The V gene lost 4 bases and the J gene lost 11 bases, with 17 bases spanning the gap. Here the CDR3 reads CASSTQPRMGYTF. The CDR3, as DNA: TGTGCCAGTAGTACACAGCCTAGAATGGGGTACACCTTC.

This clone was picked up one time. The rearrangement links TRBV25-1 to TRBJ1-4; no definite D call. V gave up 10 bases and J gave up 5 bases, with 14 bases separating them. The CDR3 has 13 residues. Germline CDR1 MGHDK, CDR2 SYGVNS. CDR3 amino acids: CATQERLNEKLFF. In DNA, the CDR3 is TGTGCCACCCAGGAAAGACTGAATGAAAAACTGTTTTTT.

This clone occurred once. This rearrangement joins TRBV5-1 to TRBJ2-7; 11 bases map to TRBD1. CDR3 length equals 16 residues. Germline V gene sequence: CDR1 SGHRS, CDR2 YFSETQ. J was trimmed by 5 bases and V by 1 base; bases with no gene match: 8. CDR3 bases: TGCGCCAGCAGCTTGAATTCGGACAGGGGGCGACACGAGCAGTACTTC. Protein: CASSLNSDRGRHEQYF.

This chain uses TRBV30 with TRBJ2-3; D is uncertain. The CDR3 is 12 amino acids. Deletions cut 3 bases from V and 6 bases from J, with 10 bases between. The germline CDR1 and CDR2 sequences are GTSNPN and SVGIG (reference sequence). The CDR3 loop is CAWSRISDTQYF. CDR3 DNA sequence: TGTGCCTGGAGCCGTATCTCCGATACGCAGTATTTT.

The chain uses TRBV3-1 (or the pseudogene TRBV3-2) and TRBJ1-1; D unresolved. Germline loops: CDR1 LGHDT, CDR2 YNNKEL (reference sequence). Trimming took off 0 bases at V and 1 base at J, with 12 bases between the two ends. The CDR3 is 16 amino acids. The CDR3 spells CASSQEALRENTEAFF. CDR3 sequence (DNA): TGTGCCAGCAGCCAAGAGGCCCTAAGGGAGAACACTGAAGCTTTCTTT.

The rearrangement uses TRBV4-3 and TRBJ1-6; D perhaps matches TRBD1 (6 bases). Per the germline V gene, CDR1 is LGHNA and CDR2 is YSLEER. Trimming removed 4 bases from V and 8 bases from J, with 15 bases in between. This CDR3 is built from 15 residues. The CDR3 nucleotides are TGCGCCAGCAGCCTGGACAGACGGGGGGATTCACCCCTCCACTTT. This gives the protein CASSLDRRGDSPLHF.

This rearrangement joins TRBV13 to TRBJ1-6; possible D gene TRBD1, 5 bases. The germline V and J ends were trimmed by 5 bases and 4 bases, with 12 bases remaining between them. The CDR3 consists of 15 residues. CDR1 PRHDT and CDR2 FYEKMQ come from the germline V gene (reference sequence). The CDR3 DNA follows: TGTGCCAGCAGCACAACCGACAGTTATAATTCACCCCTCCACTTT. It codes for CASSTTDSYNSPLHF.

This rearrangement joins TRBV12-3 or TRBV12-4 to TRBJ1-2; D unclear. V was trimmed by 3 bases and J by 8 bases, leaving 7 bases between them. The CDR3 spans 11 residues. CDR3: CASSFAGGYTF. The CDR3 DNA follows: TGTGCCAGCAGTTTCGCCGGGGGCTACACCTTC.

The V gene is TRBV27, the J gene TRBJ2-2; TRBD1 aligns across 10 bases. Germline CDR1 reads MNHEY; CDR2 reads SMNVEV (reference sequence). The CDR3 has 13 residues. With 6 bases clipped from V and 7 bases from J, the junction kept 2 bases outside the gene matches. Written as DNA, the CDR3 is TGTGCCAGCAGGCGGACAGGGGGCGGGGAGCTGTTTTTT. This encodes CASRRTGGGELFF.

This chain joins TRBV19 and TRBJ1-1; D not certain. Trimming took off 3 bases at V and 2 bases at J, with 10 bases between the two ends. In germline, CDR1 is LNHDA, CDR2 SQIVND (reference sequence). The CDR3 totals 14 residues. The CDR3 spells CASSMGTANTEAFF. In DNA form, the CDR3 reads TGTGCCAGTAGTATGGGTACAGCTAACACTGAAGCTTTCTTT.